Shown below are 9 T cell receptor beta chains from a single sample sequenced in a study of T cell responses to AZD1222 COVID-19 vaccine (dated by TCRdb to 2020 to 2022). Receptor libraries were prepared by the immunoSEQ multiplex PCR assay. In TCRdb, the immuneACCESS table is reduced to in-frame sequences with V and J assigned. These tables do not hold every clone; where another copy was compared, an unresolved V gene accounts for under half, and the others remain unexplained. The sample table records about 120,000 clones; roughly 92% of these occur just once. 1.5% to 2% of the sample comes from the top ten. What the time point label conveys for this sample: baseline before first vaccination. Here the sequenced sample was peripheral blood, taken on day 0 of AZD1222 vaccination. These receptors came from an adult in good health.

The V and J genes are TRBV6-5 and TRBJ1-2, with D possibly TRBD1 on 6 matching bases. V lost 4 bases, J lost 3 bases, and 12 bases lay in between. CDR3 length: 14 residues. CDR1 MNHEY and CDR2 SVGAGI come from the germline V gene. CDR3 in amino acids: CASSWSGADYGYTF. The CDR3 bases are TGTGCCAGCAGTTGGTCGGGGGCGGACTATGGCTACACCTTC.

V and J are TRBV4-2 and TRBJ2-1; TRBD1 agrees at 8 bases. V lost 4 bases, J lost 12 bases, and 17 bases stayed unmatched. Per the germline V gene, CDR1 is LGHNA and CDR2 is YNFKEQ. The CDR3 runs 16 residues. The CDR3 DNA sequence: TGTGCCAGCAGCCGGGGTGACAGGGGCGCTGAGGATCGGCAGTTCTTC. Translating it yields CASSRGDRGAEDRQFF.

The chain is built from TRBV28 and TRBJ1-4; D possibly corresponds to TRBD1 (5 bases). CDR3 length: 14 residues. Per the germline V gene, CDR1 is MDHEN and CDR2 is SYDVKM. Trimming cost V 11 bases and J 5 bases, with 18 bases left between them. CDR3 sequence: CAGGTGRKNEKLFF. Here the CDR3 DNA reads TGTGCCGGGGGGACGGGACGGAAGAATGAAAAACTGTTTTTT.

This chain uses TRBV23-1 with TRBJ1-2, with a possible D match to TRBD1 (5 bases). TRBV23-1 is classed as an ORF, of uncertain function. CDR3 length: 15 amino acids. V was shortened by 8 bases and J by 4 bases, with 20 bases between the two germline ends. The CDR3 is CASVRGGTASYGYTF. CDR3 coding DNA: TGCGCCAGCGTGAGGGGAGGGACCGCTTCCTATGGCTACACCTTC.

V usage is TRBV30 and J usage is TRBJ1-6; D ambiguous. This CDR3 has 11 amino acids. Trimming shortened V by 2 bases and J by 9 bases, and 5 bases separated the two germline ends. Germline values: CDR1 GTSNPN, CDR2 SVGIG (reference sequence). CDR3 sequence: CAWSQASPLHF. The CDR3 DNA sequence: TGTGCCTGGAGTCAGGCTTCACCCCTCCACTTT.

The chain employs TRBV29-1 and TRBJ1-1; D is ambiguous. Per the germline V gene, CDR1 is SQVTM and CDR2 is ANQGSEA. Trimming removed 5 bases from V and 3 bases from J, with 13 bases in between. The CDR3 has 13 amino acids. The CDR3 sequence: CSVSAAGDTEAFF. The CDR3 region has the DNA TGCAGCGTTTCGGCAGCCGGTGACACTGAAGCTTTCTTT. The full variable domain, its missing parts supplied by reference TRBV29-1 and TRBJ1-1, is SAVISQKPSRDICQRGTSLTIQCQVDSQVTMMFWYRQQPGQSLTLIATANQGSEATYESGFVIDKFPISRPNLTFSTLTVSNMSPEDSSIYLCSVSAAGDTEAFFGQGTRLTVV.

The chain is built from TRBV7-9 and TRBJ2-3, with TRBD2 matching 9 bases. The CDR3 runs 16 residues. Unmatched junction bases numbered 3, after V lost 2 bases and J lost 0 bases. Germline CDR1 is SEHNR and CDR2 is FQNEAQ (reference sequence). The CDR3 sequence: CASSLLAGTSTDTQYF. CDR3 in DNA: TGTGCCAGCAGCTTACTAGCGGGAACTAGCACAGATACGCAGTATTTT.

The genes are TRBV18 and TRBJ2-1, with 8 positions matching TRBD2. The J segment lost 8 bases and the V segment lost 4 bases, leaving 7 bases of the junction unmatched. Germline lookup yields CDR1 KGHSH and CDR2 LQKENI. The CDR3 length is 14 residues. CDR3 region: CASSQSGGRDEQFF. CDR3 nucleotides: TGTGCCAGCTCACAAAGCGGGGGCAGAGATGAGCAGTTCTTC.

The chain combines TRBV10-2 with TRBJ1-2; TRBD1 matches 9 bases. This CDR3 has 14 amino acids. CDR1 and CDR2 (germline): WSHSY, SAAADI. Germline trimming cut 4 bases from V and 5 bases from J; bases unmatched to any gene: 5. DNA for the CDR3: TGCGCCAGCAGTGTACAGGGGGCTGAGTATGGCTACACCTTC. Residues: CASSVQGAEYGYTF.